This entry is about one T cell receptor beta chain. Its antigen is currently unknown. These data come from a study of cytomegalovirus exposure and HLA in healthy donors. V lost 5 bases and J lost 5; bases outside the gene matches: 10. CDR1 LNHNV and CDR2 YYDKDF come from the germline V gene (reference sequence). This CDR3 is built from 15 residues. Whole-study results and caveats: Cytomegalovirus-associated TCR beta chains were listed, numbering some 150. It was reportedly the case that the classifier diagnosed cytomegalovirus status with high specificity and sensitivity. Rarity marked most TCR sequences, yet some public TCRs occurred in many donors. In vitro work confirmed that three CMV-associated chains recognize CMV antigens.

Clones were read by immunoSEQ multiplex PCR, and TCRdb kept only the in-frame ones, dropping some. The repertoire holds more than 95,000 clones, with about 87% as singletons. This sequence originates from a woman between 18 and 29 years old in good health and CMV-seronegative. The chain combines TRBV15 with TRBJ2-5; TRBD2 matches at 8 bases. The sequencing input was PBMCs. The CDR3: CATSPRGGSGETQYF. In DNA form, the CDR3 reads TGTGCCACCAGCCCCCGGGGGGGGTCGGGGGAGACCCAGTACTTC.